The 29 T cell receptor beta chains given below trace back to one sample, sequenced in a study of low-dose radiotherapy and immunotherapy resistance in tumors. As to time point: before trial treatment. With TRAV- and TRBV-specific primers, first-strand cDNA was made, covering the alpha and beta chains. TCRs were amplified for approximately 21 PCR cycles with a constant-region primer and V-primer adapter. MiXCR, applied by TCRdb to the reads, yields one record per CDR3 protein. Of around 65,000 distinct CDR3 sequences in the sample, roughly 29% are singletons; the top ten hold about 6.6%. The sequenced sample was PBMCs, obtained before treatment. These receptors were taken from a male donor with rectosigmoid adenocarcinoma.

This clonotype has ten or more counts. The gene calls are TRBV29-1 and TRBJ2-4; a possible D gene is TRBD2 (6 bases). The CDR3 runs to 12 residues. V shed 7 bases and J shed 0 bases, with 7 bases lying between them. CDR1 is SQVTM, CDR2 ANQGSEA, per germline. For the CDR3, the DNA is TGCAGCGCCGGGGGAGCCAAAAACATTCAGTACTTC. It translates to CSAGGAKNIQYF. The entire variable domain, with the rest obtained from reference TRBV29-1 and TRBJ2-4, is as follows: SAVISQKPSRDICQRGTSLTIQCQVDSQVTMMFWYRQQPGQSLTLIATANQGSEATYESGFVIDKFPISRPNLTFSTLTVSNMSPEDSSIYLCSAGGAKNIQYFGAGTRLSVL.

The gene calls are TRBV28 and TRBJ2-7, with 9 bases identical to TRBD1. Per the germline V gene, CDR1 is MDHEN and CDR2 is SYDVKM. Trimming at V came to 5 bases and at J to 6 bases, leaving 20 bases not matched to a gene. This CDR3 is built from 18 residues. This CDR3 is CASSPTGTGSHRGGEQYF. The CDR3 DNA follows: TGTGCCAGCAGTCCGACCGGGACAGGGTCACATAGGGGAGGCGAGCAGTACTTC.

This clonotype showed up many times. The chain links TRBV5-1 to TRBJ2-2, with 9 nucleotides matching TRBD1. J was trimmed by 7 bases and V by 1 base; bases with no gene match: 11. CDR3 length: 17 amino acids. Germline values: CDR1 SGHRS, CDR2 YFSETQ. The CDR3 DNA is TGCGCCAGCAGCTTGTCTGCCCGGGACAGGGCGAGCGGGGAGCTGTTTTTT. Residues: CASSLSARDRASGELFF.

This clonotype was picked up a small number of times. The chain joins TRBV6-6 to TRBJ2-5, with TRBD2 as a possible D gene (7 bases). The V end was cut by 2 bases, the J end by 4 bases, with 8 bases between. CDR1 is MNHNY and CDR2 is SVGAGI in the germline V gene (reference sequence). This CDR3 is 13 amino acids long. The CDR3: CASSYRGGETQYF. CDR3 nucleotides: TGTGCCAGCAGTTACAGGGGGGGAGAGACCCAGTACTTC.

This clonotype appeared a few times. The chain is built from TRBV7-2 and TRBJ2-2; TRBD2 aligns across 8 bases. The V and J ends lost 3 bases and 5 bases, in that order; junction bases with no gene match: 5. The CDR3 is 15 amino acids. The germline V gene encodes CDR1 SGHTA and CDR2 FQGNSA. The chain's CDR3 is CASSFSGGLTGELFF. For the CDR3, the DNA is TGTGCCAGCAGCTTTTCGGGAGGGTTGACCGGGGAGCTGTTTTTT.

The rearrangement uses TRBV10-3 and TRBJ2-5; no reliable D call. This CDR3 spans 13 amino acids. Between the trimmed V and J ends, which lost 6 bases and 9 bases, there was a span of 17 bases. Germline values: CDR1 ENHRY, CDR2 SYGVKD. As DNA, the CDR3 is TGTGCCATCAGGGGTCGTTCGGTTGAGGCCCAGTACTTC. Translated: CAIRGRSVEAQYF.

This clonotype was counted between two and nine times. V gene TRBV7-2 combines with J gene TRBJ2-7, with a possible D match to TRBD2 (6 bases). CDR1 and CDR2 (germline): SGHTA, FQGNSA. The V end lost 1 base, the J end lost 5 bases, and 15 bases lay between the germline ends. The CDR3 contains 15 residues. CDR3 nucleotide sequence: TGTGCCAGCAGCTTAGTGGTCGGGGGTACTGACGAGCAGTACTTC. Its protein is CASSLVVGGTDEQYF.

This clonotype was seen repeatedly, ten times or more. The chain joins TRBV28 to TRBJ1-1; D might be TRBD1 (6 bases). Germline CDR1 and CDR2: MDHEN and SYDVKM. Trimming cost V 4 bases and J 4 bases, with 22 bases left between them. The length of the CDR3 is 17 residues. The CDR3 loop is CASSSNTRSGASTEAFF. CDR3 bases: TGTGCCAGCAGTTCCAATACAAGGTCGGGGGCCAGCACTGAAGCTTTCTTT.

There are many counts of this clonotype. The J gene is TRBJ2-3, the V gene TRBV12-3 or TRBV12-4; possibly TRBD1 for D (7 bases). The CDR3 is 12 residues long. V was clipped by 9 bases and J by 3 bases, with 10 bases between them. CDR3 in amino acids: CASSGGTDTQYF. The CDR3 region has the DNA TGTGCCAGTTCAGGGGGGACAGATACGCAGTATTTT.

The chain uses TRBV12-3 or TRBV12-4 and TRBJ2-7; TRBD1 matches at 11 bases. The CDR3 runs 16 residues. J was trimmed by 3 bases and V by 5 bases; bases with no gene match: 9. This CDR3 is CASSLAGTGGIYEQYF. For the CDR3, the DNA is TGTGCCAGCAGTCTCGCGGGGACAGGGGGTATCTACGAGCAGTACTTC.

Of note for this clonotype: This likely reflects a read error, since a far larger clone is one base away. The V gene is TRBV28, the J gene TRBJ2-7; 9 bases map to TRBD1. The V gene's germline CDR1 is MDHEN and CDR2 SYDVKM. V lost 6 bases, J lost 7 bases, and 10 bases stayed unmatched. The CDR3 has 14 amino acids. CDR3 in DNA: TGTGCCAGCAGCCCCGGGACAGGGTCGTTTGAGCAGTACTTC. Amino acids: CASSPGTGSFEQYF.

This clonotype was counted between two and nine times. The chain couples TRBV4-1 to TRBJ2-2; 11 positions agree with TRBD2. CDR3 size: 16 residues. CDR1 is MGHRA, CDR2 YSYEKL, per germline. V lost 8 bases and J lost 1; bases outside the gene matches: 6. CDR3 sequence: CASSSGRPMNTGELFF. DNA for the CDR3: TGCGCCAGCTCTAGCGGGAGGCCTATGAACACCGGGGAGCTGTTTTTT.

This clonotype was counted many times. V is TRBV29-1 and J is TRBJ2-5; TRBD1 might be the D (5 bases). CDR1 and CDR2 from the germline V gene are SQVTM and ANQGSEA. The V and J ends lost 4 bases and 5 bases respectively, with 11 bases between them. This CDR3 has 12 residues. CDR3 sequence reads: CSVVEGAETQYF. The CDR3 DNA sequence: TGCAGCGTTGTTGAAGGGGCGGAGACCCAGTACTTC.

The chain employs TRBV28 and TRBJ1-1; weak D call: TRBD1 (6 bases). Germline CDR1 MDHEN, CDR2 SYDVKM. This CDR3 contains 14 residues. Trimming pared 5 bases from V and 5 bases from J, leaving 15 bases between. DNA for the CDR3: TGTGCCAGCAGTGAACAGGGTGGGGGAACTGAAGCTTTCTTT. This codes for CASSEQGGGTEAFF.

This clonotype came up many times. The chain is built from TRBV5-1 and TRBJ2-5; the D is unclear. CDR3 length: 14 amino acids. Germline V CDR1 and CDR2: SGHRS, YFSETQ. Deletions cut 0 bases from V and 2 bases from J, with 8 bases between. The chain's CDR3 is CASSLGALQETQYF. CDR3 bases: TGCGCCAGCAGCTTGGGGGCCTTACAAGAGACCCAGTACTTC.

CDR3 residues: CASSPPGANPYNEQFF. The DNA for the CDR3 is TGTGCCAGCAGCCCACCGGGAGCGAACCCCTACAATGAGCAGTTCTTC. The V and J genes are TRBV13 and TRBJ2-1; D might be TRBD2 (6 bases). The CDR3 is 16 residues long. The germline CDR1 and CDR2 sequences are PRHDT and FYEKMQ (reference sequence). Trimming left V 5 bases short and J 2 bases short, with 16 bases between. Variable domain in full (rest from reference TRBV13 and TRBJ2-1): AAGVIQSPRHLIKEKRETATLKCYPIPRHDTVYWYQQGPGQDPQFLISFYEKMQSDKGSIPDRFSAQQFSDYHSELNMSSLELGDSALYFCASSPPGANPYNEQFFGPGTRLTVL.

This clonotype was recorded a few times. The chain carries TRBV2 and TRBJ2-1; 7 bases are shared with TRBD2. V lost 7 bases to trimming and J lost 11 bases; unmatched junction nucleotides: 5. Germline V gives CDR1 SNHLY, CDR2 FYNNEI. The length of the CDR3 is 11 residues. CDR3 protein: CASNRDYKQFF. The CDR3 DNA sequence: TGTGCCAGCAACCGGGACTACAAGCAGTTCTTC.

This clonotype was detected ten times or more. The chain couples TRBV29-1 to TRBJ1-2; 12 nucleotides match TRBD1. The V gene end was trimmed by 6 bases and the J gene end by 8 bases; junction bases not matched to a gene: 10. This CDR3 has 14 amino acids. Germline loops: CDR1 SQVTM, CDR2 ANQGSEA. The CDR3 here is CSVDRDRGRSGYTF. In DNA, the CDR3 is TGCAGCGTGGACCGGGACAGGGGGCGGAGCGGCTACACCTTC.

This clonotype came up many times. The CDR3 here is CASSVGGRGRNTEAFF. The CDR3 region has the DNA TGTGCCAGCAGCGTAGGAGGGAGGGGGCGGAACACTGAAGCTTTCTTT. The V call is TRBV9, the J call TRBJ1-1, with 7 bases that match TRBD1. V lost 0 bases and J lost 1; bases outside the gene matches: 6. CDR1 and CDR2 (germline): SGDLS, YYNGEE. The CDR3 has 16 residues.

This clonotype occurred a few times. The chain recombines TRBV6-6 with TRBJ2-7; D may be TRBD1 or TRBD2 (5 bases each). The CDR3 has 14 residues. Per germline, CDR1 MNHNY and CDR2 SVGAGI (reference sequence). V lost 6 bases to trimming and J lost 2 bases, with 14 bases between them. CDR3 sequence (DNA): TGTGCCAGCAGACAAGGGGACGGCACCTACGAGCAGTACTTC. Protein sequence: CASRQGDGTYEQYF.

V gene TRBV4-3 combines with J gene TRBJ1-5; no firm D call. The CDR3 has 14 residues. V was shortened by 4 bases and J by 6 bases, with 13 bases between the two germline ends. The germline V gene encodes CDR1 LGHNA and CDR2 YSLEER. CDR3 DNA: TGCGCCAGCAGCCCGATGGGAGGCATTCAGCCCCAGCATTTT. Its translation: CASSPMGGIQPQHF.

This sequence joins TRBV30 and TRBJ2-3; TRBD1 might be the D (6 bases). V lost 2 bases and J 0 bases, leaving 12 bases between the germline ends. Germline CDR1 and CDR2: GTSNPN and SVGIG (reference sequence). CDR3 length equals 15 residues. For the CDR3, the DNA is TGTGCCTGGAGTACCAGGGGATCTAGCACAGATACGCAGTATTTT. Translated: CAWSTRGSSTDTQYF.

There are a few counts of this clonotype. This sequence joins TRBV9 and TRBJ2-7, with TRBD2 as a possible D gene (6 bases). CDR1 SGDLS and CDR2 YYNGEE come from the germline V gene. This CDR3 is 15 amino acids long. The V gene lost 0 bases and the J gene lost 4 bases, with 14 bases spanning the gap. This chain's CDR3 is CASSVDPSAKYEQYF. DNA for the CDR3: TGTGCCAGCAGCGTAGATCCTAGCGCGAAATACGAGCAGTACTTC.

This clonotype appeared many times. The J gene is TRBJ2-5, the V gene TRBV2; 9 positions agree with TRBD1. Trimming cost V 8 bases and J 4 bases; bases outside gene matches: 5. The CDR3 spans 13 residues. Germline CDR1 is SNHLY and CDR2 is FYNNEI. The CDR3 DNA follows: TGTGCCAGCTCCGGGACAGGGCTAGAGACCCAGTACTTC. Its translation is CASSGTGLETQYF. Combining the CDR3 with reference TRBV2 and TRBJ2-5 gives the whole variable domain EPEVTQTPSHQVTQMGQEVILRCVPISNHLYFYWYRQILGQKVEFLVSFYNNEISEKSEIFDDQFSVERPDGSNFTLKIRSTKLEDSAMYFCASSGTGLETQYFGPGTRLLVL.

At least ten counts were recorded for this clonotype. The junction differs from germline at one of its ends, possibly a read error. This rearrangement joins TRBV27 to TRBJ2-7; D is undetermined. Germline assignment: CDR1 MNHEY and CDR2 SMNVEV (reference sequence). CDR3 length: 13 amino acids. CDR3 residues: CAISSYLSYEQYF. CDR3 bases: TGTGCCATCAGTTCTTACCTTTCCTACGAGCAGTACTTC.

This clonotype was observed many times. The DNA of the CDR3 is TGCGCCAGCAGCTTGGATACAGGGAGTCAGCCCCAGCATTTT. The encoded protein is CASSLDTGSQPQHF. V gene TRBV5-1 combines with J gene TRBJ1-5; D may be TRBD1 (6 bases). Germline V gene lookup returns CDR1 SGHRS and CDR2 YFSETQ. This CDR3 is built from 14 residues. V was trimmed by 0 bases and J by 6 bases, leaving 10 bases between them.

Details on this clonotype: Given a much more abundant clone one base away, this may be a read error. V gene TRBV5-4 combines with J gene TRBJ2-1; no clear D. Germline loops: CDR1 SGHNT, CDR2 YYREEE (reference sequence). The CDR3 is 13 amino acids. Trimming pared 0 bases from V and 4 bases from J, leaving 5 bases between. The CDR3 sequence: CASSLEAYNEQFF. The CDR3 bases are TGTGCCAGCAGCTTGGAGGCTTACAATGAGCAGTTCTTC.

The V gene is TRBV5-4, the J gene TRBJ2-5; maybe TRBD1 (6 bases). The CDR3 is 13 amino acids. The V end lost 4 bases, the J end lost 5 bases, and 12 bases lay between the germline ends. Germline V gene sequence: CDR1 SGHNT, CDR2 YYREEE (reference sequence). The CDR3 DNA sequence: TGTGCCAGCAGCCTACAGGGTGGGGAGACCCAGTACTTC. Translated, it gives CASSLQGGETQYF.

The chain joins TRBV29-1 to TRBJ2-5; D remains unclear. Trimming shortened V by 6 bases and J by 5 bases, and 7 bases separated the two germline ends. The CDR3 totals 10 residues. CDR1 is SQVTM, CDR2 ANQGSEA, per germline. The CDR3 nucleotides read TGCAGCGTCCGTGGGGAGACCCAGTACTTC. Translating it yields CSVRGETQYF. Filled out from reference TRBV29-1 and TRBJ2-5, the complete variable domain reads SAVISQKPSRDICQRGTSLTIQCQVDSQVTMMFWYRQQPGQSLTLIATANQGSEATYESGFVIDKFPISRPNLTFSTLTVSNMSPEDSSIYLCSVRGETQYFGPGTRLLVL.